This T cell receptor (beta chain) was sequenced during a study of blood T cell repertoires in COVID-19. Study as a whole: The United States, Italy and Spain were the sources of the acute and convalescent COVID-19 samples. From T cells, B-cell-depleted T cells, or PBMCs came the material, which was cDNA or gDNA.

Germline values: CDR1 MNHEY, CDR2 SVGAGI. The ends lost 7 bases at V and 5 bases at J; junction bases unmatched: 5. This CDR3 has 13 residues. How the authors handled the data: Amplification of reference gene primers provided the estimated nucleated cell counts. This table comes from immunoSEQ multiplex PCR, and its TCRdb copy is limited to in-frame clones, with some not included. V and J calls and clone size are as listed in that table; D and trimming were resolved from the DNA. The top ten clones hold roughly 25% of a sample with some 47,000 clones, about 90% of them seen once. J is TRBJ1-5 and V is TRBV6-5; 7 positions match TRBD1. The receptor's source is a woman older than 75 in a cohort sampled during active or convalescent COVID-19. The sequenced material came from peripheral blood. The DNA for the CDR3 is TGTGCCAGCACACAGGGGTCGCATCAGCCCCAGCATTTT. It encodes CASTQGSHQPQHF.